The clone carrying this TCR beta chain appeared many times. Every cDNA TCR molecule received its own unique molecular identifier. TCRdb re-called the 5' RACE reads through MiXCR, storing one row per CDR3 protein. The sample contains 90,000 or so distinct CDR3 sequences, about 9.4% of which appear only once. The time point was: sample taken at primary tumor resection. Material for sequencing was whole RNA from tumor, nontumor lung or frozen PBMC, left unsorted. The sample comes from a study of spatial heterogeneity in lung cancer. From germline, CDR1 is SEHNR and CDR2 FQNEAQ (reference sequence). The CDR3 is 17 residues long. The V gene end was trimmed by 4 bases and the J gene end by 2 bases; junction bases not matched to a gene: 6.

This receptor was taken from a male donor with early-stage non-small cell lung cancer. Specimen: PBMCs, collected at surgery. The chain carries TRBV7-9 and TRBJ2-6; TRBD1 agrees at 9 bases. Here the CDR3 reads CASSSGQGITGANVLTF. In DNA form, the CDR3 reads TGTGCCAGCAGCTCGGGACAGGGAATTACTGGGGCCAACGTCCTGACTTTC.